Following are 15 T cell receptor beta chains from one sample sequenced in a study of cytomegalovirus exposure and HLA in healthy donors. PCR employed 60 Vbeta and 13 Jbeta primers. Profiling relied on immunoSEQ multiplex PCR, and the TCRdb table lists in-frame clones only, not all of them. The sample contains roughly 120,000 clones, 75% to 85% of which appear only once. Sequencing was performed on PBMCs. Receptor source: a man aged 25 to 45 in good health and CMV-seronegative.

V is TRBV5-1 and J is TRBJ1-2; D ambiguous. The CDR3 has 12 residues. V was trimmed by 0 bases and J by 4 bases, leaving 4 bases between them. Germline-derived CDR1 and CDR2 are SGHRS and YFSETQ. The CDR3 DNA reads as TGCGCCAGCAGCTTGGACAGCTATGGCTACACCTTC. Translating it yields CASSLDSYGYTF.

The chain has TRBV11-2 and TRBJ2-7, with TRBD2 matching 8 bases. Germline V lookup: CDR1 SGHAT, CDR2 FQNNGV. This CDR3 region has 15 residues. Trimming at V came to 5 bases and at J to 6 bases, leaving 12 bases not matched to a gene. CDR3 sequence reads: CASSHPGTRVVEQYF. The CDR3 region has the DNA TGTGCCAGCAGCCACCCCGGGACTAGGGTAGTCGAGCAGTACTTC.

The V and J genes are TRBV9 and TRBJ2-3, with 8 bases aligning to TRBD1. The V gene end was trimmed by 4 bases and the J gene end by 5 bases; junction bases not matched to a gene: 6. There are 14 residues in the CDR3. Germline-derived CDR1 and CDR2 are SGDLS and YYNGEE. Written as DNA, the CDR3 is TGTGCCAGCAGCCCCTGGGACAGGCAAGATACGCAGTATTTT. Its translation is CASSPWDRQDTQYF.

Here the CDR3 reads CASSHGYEQYF. CDR3 bases: TGCGCCAGCAGCCACGGCTACGAGCAGTACTTC. This chain links TRBV10-2 with TRBJ2-7; no definite D call. This CDR3 has 11 residues. V was clipped by 6 bases and J by 3 bases, with 6 bases between them. The germline V gene encodes CDR1 WSHSY and CDR2 SAAADI.

The rearrangement joins TRBV7-3 to TRBJ2-3; 7 positions match TRBD1. The germline CDR1 and CDR2 sequences are SGHTA and FQGTGA. There are 13 residues in the CDR3. V gave up 5 bases and J gave up 1 base; unmatched junction bases: 0. CDR3 region: CASSGTGTDTQYF. CDR3 DNA: TGTGCCAGCAGCGGGACAGGCACAGATACGCAGTATTTT.

This chain uses TRBV2 with TRBJ2-1; 7 bases are a match to TRBD2. CDR1 SNHLY and CDR2 FYNNEI come from the germline V gene. Losses at the gene ends were 3 bases for V and 8 bases for J; bases not matched to a gene: 7. The CDR3 totals 14 residues. DNA of the CDR3: TGTGCCAGCAGTGACGGCGGGAGTTTGGATGAGCAGTTCTTC. Its translation is CASSDGGSLDEQFF. The full variable domain, with the rest looked up from reference TRBV2 and TRBJ2-1, is EPEVTQTPSHQVTQMGQEVILRCVPISNHLYFYWYRQILGQKVEFLVSFYNNEISEKSEIFDDQFSVERPDGSNFTLKIRSTKLEDSAMYFCASSDGGSLDEQFFGPGTRLTVL.

The chain recombines TRBV7-6 with TRBJ1-2, with TRBD1 identical over 11 bases. Germline V gives CDR1 SGHVS, CDR2 FNYEAQ. The CDR3 totals 17 residues. The ends lost 5 bases at V and 4 bases at J; junction bases unmatched: 12. This CDR3 is CASSPQGQGAFSYGYTF. The CDR3, as DNA: TGTGCCAGCAGCCCACAAGGACAGGGGGCTTTCTCCTATGGCTACACCTTC.

In DNA form, the CDR3 reads TGTGCCAGCAGTGCAGAAGCTAGCGGGAATGAGCAGTTCTTC. Amino acid sequence: CASSAEASGNEQFF. The V call is TRBV25-1, the J call TRBJ2-1, with 8 nucleotides matching TRBD2. V was clipped by 4 bases and J by 7 bases; unmatched bases: 6. CDR1 and CDR2 (germline): MGHDK, SYGVNS. CDR3 length equals 14 residues. The full variable domain, completed using reference TRBV25-1 and TRBJ2-1, is EADIYQTPRYLVIGTGKKITLECSQTMGHDKMYWYQQDPGMELHLIHYSYGVNSTEKGDLSSESTVSRIRTEHFPLTLESARPSHTSQYLCASSAEASGNEQFFGPGTRLTVL.

In DNA form, the CDR3 reads TGCGCCAGCAGCTTGTGGGGCGGGACTTACGAGCAGTACTTC. This sequence encodes CASSLWGGTYEQYF. The V gene is TRBV5-1, the J gene TRBJ2-7; a possible D gene is TRBD2 (6 bases). Deletions cut 1 base from V and 4 bases from J, with 12 bases between. CDR1 and CDR2 (germline): SGHRS, YFSETQ. This CDR3 spans 14 amino acids.

This clone was seen only once. CDR3 residues: CASSQVGIAGVPMGQETQYF. In DNA form, the CDR3 reads TGCGCCAGCAGCCAAGTTGGCATAGCGGGAGTGCCCATGGGTCAAGAGACCCAGTACTTC. The chain combines TRBV4-1 with TRBJ2-5; 9 nucleotides agree with TRBD2. The V gene's germline CDR1 is MGHRA and CDR2 YSYEKL. The CDR3 is made up of 20 amino acids. The V gene end was trimmed by 1 base and the J gene end by 2 bases; junction bases not matched to a gene: 17.

V is TRBV6-1 and J is TRBJ2-7; 7 nucleotides agree with TRBD1. Trimming cost V 5 bases and J 4 bases; bases outside gene matches: 11. This CDR3 has 15 residues. Germline CDR1 and CDR2: MNHNS and SASEGT. In nucleotides, the CDR3 is TGTGCCAGCAGTACCTCGACAGGGTTTTTGTACGAGCAGTACTTC. Amino acids: CASSTSTGFLYEQYF.

V and J are TRBV10-2 and TRBJ2-7; TRBD2 is a possible D gene (6 bases). CDR3 length: 14 residues. V lost 10 bases and J 1 base, leaving 17 bases between the germline ends. CDR1 WSHSY and CDR2 SAAADI come from the germline V gene. CDR3: CATQETGESYEQYF. The DNA for the CDR3 is TGCGCCACCCAGGAAACGGGGGAATCCTACGAGCAGTACTTC.

The chain has TRBV6-4 and TRBJ2-1, with 7 bases matching TRBD2. Germline CDR1 reads MRHNA; CDR2 reads SNTAGT. V lost 2 bases to trimming and J lost 6 bases; unmatched junction nucleotides: 4. CDR3 length equals 14 residues. The CDR3: CASSDAGASNEQFF. The CDR3, as DNA: TGTGCCAGCAGTGACGCGGGAGCCTCCAATGAGCAGTTCTTC.

This chain uses TRBV21-1 with TRBJ2-3; TRBD1, as called in the table, went unchecked against the DNA. TRBV21-1 counts as a pseudogene. CDR3 size: 15 residues. DNA for the CDR3: TGTGCCAGCATACTAACGGGACAGGGTACAGATACGCAGTATTTT. Amino acids: CASILTGQGTDTQYF.

The V call is TRBV11-3, the J call TRBJ2-1; D not resolved. Germline V gene lookup returns CDR1 SGHNT and CDR2 YENEEA. The CDR3 is made up of 15 amino acids. Trimming left V 3 bases short and J 4 bases short, with 13 bases between. CDR3 protein: CASSFRSGLYNEQFF. For the CDR3, the DNA is TGTGCCAGCAGCTTTAGGTCAGGCCTATACAATGAGCAGTTCTTC.